The T cell receptor beta chain described here comes from a study of immune cell composition in non-small cell lung cancer. Findings and limits, study-wide: Clones >0.5% enriched in tumour were rarer in adenocarcinoma (around 33%) than squamous (around 75%).

Concerning this clone: As yet, its antigen is unknown.

Assay used: immunoSEQ multiplex PCR; TCRdb lists only in-frame clones, some missing. The sample has about 14,000 clones, 81% seen once. The sample was lung tumor tissue. This clonotype was obtained from a human donor with non-small cell lung cancer.

CDR3 DNA sequence: TGTGCCAGCAGCTCCGGACAGGGAGAGACCCAGTACTTC. Translated, it gives CASSSGQGETQYF. V gene TRBV9 combines with J gene TRBJ2-5, with 8 nucleotides matching TRBD1. Per the germline V gene, CDR1 is SGDLS and CDR2 is YYNGEE. J lost 4 bases, V lost 4 bases, and 3 bases had no gene match. The CDR3 runs 13 residues.